This T cell receptor (beta chain) stems from a study of CD8 T cells in Susac syndrome (dated by TCRdb to the late 2010s). About the full investigation: Among the Susac syndrome patients who were sequenced, clinically active disease was present in 5 or 6 and clinical remission was observed in fewer than ten. Whether CD8+ T cell activation and differentiation in Susac syndrome was antigen driven was tested using repertoire sequencing. CD8+ T cell repertoire clonality was compared between some 12 healthy donors, some 14 Susac syndrome patients and some 15 multiple sclerosis patients. Susac syndrome patients were therapy-naive, on corticosteroids (some also receiving IVIg), or on IVIg alone at blood withdrawal.

RNA was extracted with the RNeasy kit and roughly 0.5 to 1 ug was reverse transcribed using random hexamers. The immunoSEQ multiplex PCR assay, covering 54 Vbeta and 13 Jbeta segments, was used to amplify TCR beta CDR3 regions. PCR amplification bias was corrected using a synthetic template baseline for primer optimization and computational correction. The study's own analysis went as follows. Only productive sequences were kept, with reads annotated to V, D and J genes according to IMGT and analyzed in immunoSEQ Analyzer. To calculate clonality, Shannon entropy was normalized by log2 of the number of productive unique sequences and then subtracted from one. For each patient and control, public and private clones were evaluated among the 100 most prevalent clones. Clones were defined as Susac-specific when absent from the healthy and MS cohorts, from about a thousand published viral clones and from other ImmuneACCESS disease sequences. The public reads were run again by TCRdb, first through fastp at Q25 and then through MiXCR, and only productive beta chains were kept. Every distinct CDR3 protein forms one entry, paired with its most common genes and DNA. The V and J calls shown here were made by TCRdb, not taken from the authors' results. The sample table shows about 120,000 distinct CDR3 sequences, and just under 95% are seen once. The ten largest account for about 0.28% of the sample.

Results the study describes overall, beyond this receptor: Susac syndrome CD8+ repertoires showed clonal expansion, highest in CD8+ TEMRA cells and greater in clinically active than remitting patients. The number of individuals in the TCR sequencing and HLA analysis was acknowledged as relatively small. Looking at Susac-specific public clones, the researchers identified approximately 15 in the total CD8+ repertoire and roughly 5 in the CD8+ TEMRA repertoire.

Reading the germline V gene gives CDR1 SQVTM and CDR2 ANQGSEA. V is cut by 7 bases and J by 0 bases, and the space between the germline ends is 18 bases. The CDR3, cysteine through phenylalanine, is 16 amino acids long. The read is trimmed to its CDR3 DNA, 48 bases read in frame from base 1. Peripheral blood CD8+ and CD4+ T cells from healthy donors, Susac syndrome patients and multiple sclerosis patients were profiled by high-throughput TCR beta sequencing. The Susac syndrome patients fulfilled recently defined diagnostic criteria for definite or probable disease. Bulk CD8+ and CD4+ T cells were purified magnetically by negative isolation, whereas CD8+ TEMRA cells were enriched by FACS. Blood was collected in EDTA tubes and processed within 24 hours, with PBMCs isolated through density gradient centrifugation. PBMCs destined for TCR sequencing were cryopreserved in liquid nitrogen and later thawed in a 37 °C water bath. A purity of at least 90% was achieved for sorted or isolated CD4+, CD8+ and CD8+ TEMRA cells.

For this clonotype: Its binding antigen is unknown. No much larger clonotype is one base removed from it; base qualities were not supplied.

Sequenced: CD8+ T cells from PBMCs. This clonotype was sampled from a human donor with Susac syndrome. The receptor chain draws on TRBV29-1 and TRBJ2-2; the D gene is perhaps TRBD1, from 6 matching bases. The nucleotides are TGCAGCGCCGGGCCGGCACAGGGCACGAACACCGGGGAGCTGTTTTTT. This codes for CSAGPAQGTNTGELFF.